The clone carrying this T cell receptor beta chain has more than one count but fewer than ten. Antigen: not known. Other DNA sequences of this sample code for an identical CDR3. Data came from immunoSEQ multiplex PCR; TCRdb stores just in-frame clones and leaves some out. The sample shows fewer than 30,000 clones, just under 85% of them seen only once. The entry originates in a study of T cells in narcolepsy. The study's findings and limits: Comparing one patient's CSF and blood CD4+ clonotypes highlighted HCRT- and TRIB2-specific autoreactive clonotypes. Autoreactive clone sequences were missing from some blood memory CD4+ repertoires.

Per germline, CDR1 MRHNA and CDR2 SNTAGT. V lost 6 bases and J lost 7; bases outside the gene matches: 5. This CDR3 is 13 amino acids long. Input material: CD45RA- memory CD4+ T cells from PBMCs. This chain uses TRBV6-4 with TRBJ1-4, with 7 bases identical to TRBD1. This TCR came from a human donor with narcolepsy. In DNA, the CDR3 is TGTGCCAGCAGCCGGGACAGAGGTGAAAAACTGTTTTTT. Translated, it gives CASSRDRGEKLFF.